Presented here are 28 T cell receptor beta chains from one specimen sequenced in a study of beta chain features in type 1 diabetes. The study reverse transcribed the entire isolated RNA, so it sequenced expressed TCRB transcripts. Assay: immunoSEQ multiplex PCR; the TCRdb copy retains only in-frame clones and omits some. Among 120,000 to 150,000 clones listed, roughly 53% were seen once. Material: Tregs from blood. These receptors were collected from a man in his late teens or twenties in good health.

The V and J genes are TRBV28 and TRBJ2-2; 10 nucleotides line up with TRBD2. From germline, CDR1 is MDHEN and CDR2 SYDVKM. V was pared by 3 bases and J by 5 bases, with 18 bases of the junction left unmatched. CDR3 length: 20 residues. CDR3 region: CASSFSKASGRGFWTGELFF. CDR3 in DNA: TGTGCCAGCAGTTTCTCGAAGGCTAGCGGGAGAGGGTTCTGGACCGGGGAGCTGTTTTTT. The whole variable domain, remainder taken from reference TRBV28 and TRBJ2-2, is DVKVTQSSRYLVKRTGEKVFLECVQDMDHENMFWYRQDPGLGLRLIYFSYDVKMKEKGDIPEGYSVSREKKERFSLILESASTNQTSMYLCASSFSKASGRGFWTGELFFGEGSRLTVL.

This clone occurred a few times. This chain joins TRBV27 and TRBJ1-1; TRBD1 agrees at 10 bases. The length of the CDR3 is 13 residues. The germline CDR1 and CDR2 sequences are MNHEY and SMNVEV (reference sequence). The V gene end was trimmed by 5 bases and the J gene end by 7 bases; junction bases not matched to a gene: 4. CDR3 sequence reads: CASSPGQGGEAFF. The CDR3 nucleotides read TGTGCCAGCAGTCCCGGACAGGGGGGTGAAGCTTTCTTT.

The DNA for the CDR3 is TGTGCCAGCAGCTCCCGGGGGGGCTGGTCCTACAATGAGCAGTTCTTC. Translation gives CASSSRGGWSYNEQFF. The rearrangement joins TRBV11-1 to TRBJ2-1; 8 bases are a match to TRBD2. The CDR3 has 16 residues. Germline V CDR1 and CDR2: SGHAT, FQDESV (reference sequence). V gave up 4 bases and J gave up 1 base; unmatched junction bases: 6.

This clone has only a few counts. The chain has TRBV7-2 and TRBJ2-2; D may be TRBD2 (6 bases). CDR1 and CDR2 from the germline V gene are SGHTA and FQGNSA. V lost 5 bases and J 6 bases, leaving 10 bases between the germline ends. This CDR3 is 13 amino acids long. The CDR3 region is CASSRWGAGELFF. Here the CDR3 DNA reads TGTGCCAGCAGCCGGTGGGGGGCCGGGGAGCTGTTTTTT.

The sample holds many counts of this clone. The chain links TRBV7-8 to TRBJ1-5; D call uncertain. Trimming took off 5 bases at V and 0 bases at J, with 14 bases between the two ends. Per germline, CDR1 SGHVS and CDR2 FQNEAQ. The CDR3 covers 16 residues. This CDR3 is CASSPGIRLSNQPQHF. In DNA, the CDR3 is TGTGCCAGCAGCCCGGGGATTCGCCTTAGCAATCAGCCCCAGCATTTT.

This clone was detected only a few times. V gene TRBV7-9 combines with J gene TRBJ2-1; D is ambiguous. This CDR3 spans 13 amino acids. CDR1 and CDR2 (germline): SEHNR, FQNEAQ (reference sequence). V was pared by 2 bases and J by 7 bases, with 9 bases between. Here the CDR3 DNA reads TGTGCCAGCAGCTTAATTGCCAGTAATGAGCAGTTCTTC. Translating it yields CASSLIASNEQFF.

The rearrangement links TRBV4-1 to TRBJ2-1; no clear D gene. V lost 0 bases and J lost 0, with 6 bases in between. The CDR3 is 15 residues long. Germline values: CDR1 MGHRA, CDR2 YSYEKL. CDR3 sequence reads: CASSQETVSYNEQFF. The CDR3 region has the DNA TGCGCCAGCAGCCAAGAAACGGTCTCCTACAATGAGCAGTTCTTC.

The chain employs TRBV6-5 and TRBJ2-7; TRBD1 matches 11 bases. Trimming removed 4 bases from V and 8 bases from J; junction bases left unmatched: 7. This CDR3 spans 14 amino acids. Germline V gene sequence: CDR1 MNHEY, CDR2 SVGAGI. The CDR3 protein is CASSSLDRGLKQYF. The CDR3 bases are TGTGCCAGCAGTTCGTTGGACAGGGGGCTTAAGCAGTACTTC.

Notes on this clone: The same CDR3 is also encoded by other DNA sequences in this sample. The chain employs TRBV30 and TRBJ2-7; possible D gene TRBD1, 5 bases. Germline V gene sequence: CDR1 GTSNPN, CDR2 SVGIG (reference sequence). This CDR3 is 11 amino acids long. The V gene lost 2 bases and the J gene lost 4 bases, with 6 bases spanning the gap. CDR3 sequence (DNA): TGTGCCTGGAGTACAGGATACGAGCAGTACTTC. This encodes CAWSTGYEQYF.

A few counts support this clone. The chain joins TRBV5-1 to TRBJ2-5; 8 positions match TRBD2. Losses at the gene ends were 5 bases for V and 5 bases for J; bases not matched to a gene: 11. Per the germline V gene, CDR1 is SGHRS and CDR2 is YFSETQ. The CDR3 has 15 amino acids. The CDR3 DNA sequence: TGCGCCAGCAGTATTGGTTCGGGAGGGCTGGAGACCCAGTACTTC. Translating it yields CASSIGSGGLETQYF.

The chain combines TRBV14 with TRBJ2-7; D unresolved. This CDR3 is 12 amino acids long. Between the trimmed V and J ends, which lost 4 bases and 7 bases, there was a span of 11 bases. Looked up from germline, CDR1 is SGHDN and CDR2 is FVKESK. The CDR3: CASSLMELEQYF. The CDR3 DNA is TGTGCCAGCAGCCTAATGGAACTAGAGCAGTACTTC.

This clone has a handful of counts. This chain links TRBV4-3 with TRBJ2-1; no definite D call. Trimming took off 0 bases at V and 6 bases at J, with 9 bases between the two ends. In germline, CDR1 is LGHNA, CDR2 YSLEER. The CDR3 is 14 residues long. The CDR3 sequence is CASSQDLRSNEQFF. The CDR3 nucleotides read TGCGCCAGCAGCCAAGATCTCCGGAGCAATGAGCAGTTCTTC.

This chain connects TRBV7-2 to TRBJ2-3; TRBD2 matches at 12 bases. Germline V gene data show CDR1 as SGHTA and CDR2 as FQGNSA. With 3 bases clipped from V and 6 bases from J, the junction kept 13 bases outside the gene matches. The CDR3 sequence is 18 residues long. The CDR3 loop reads CASSLRLAGGRFRDTQYF. Written as DNA, the CDR3 is TGTGCCAGCAGCTTGCGCCTAGCGGGGGGGCGATTCAGGGATACGCAGTATTTT.

The chain recombines TRBV10-3 with TRBJ2-2, with D perhaps TRBD1 (5 bases). Trimming left V 8 bases short and J 1 base short, with 29 bases between. The CDR3 extends over 20 amino acids. From germline, CDR1 is ENHRY and CDR2 SYGVKD. CDR3 bases: TGTGCCATCCACGCAGCAAGAAGAACAGGCCCTCCCTGGAACACCGGGGAGCTGTTTTTT. Its protein product is CAIHAARRTGPPWNTGELFF.

This sequence joins TRBV9 and TRBJ1-2; 8 nucleotides match TRBD1. The ends lost 3 bases at V and 6 bases at J; junction bases unmatched: 10. Germline V lookup: CDR1 SGDLS, CDR2 YYNGEE. This CDR3 comprises 15 residues. CDR3 sequence reads: CASSAIRGRNNGYTF. DNA of the CDR3: TGTGCCAGCAGCGCAATCAGGGGGCGTAATAATGGCTACACCTTC. Based on the CDR3 plus reference TRBV9 and TRBJ1-2, the full variable domain is DSGVTQTPKHLITATGQRVTLRCSPRSGDLSVYWYQQSLDQGLQFLIQYYNGEERAKGNILERFSAQQFPDLHSELNLSSLELGDSALYFCASSAIRGRNNGYTFGSGTRLTVV.

The genes are TRBV30 and TRBJ2-1; 9 positions agree with TRBD1. This CDR3 is built from 14 residues. Germline CDR1 and CDR2: GTSNPN and SVGIG (reference sequence). The trim removed 2 bases at V and 7 bases at J, leaving 6 bases unmatched. The CDR3 nucleotides are TGTGCCTGGAGTCGACAGGGGGTGAGTAATGAGCAGTTCTTC. Protein sequence: CAWSRQGVSNEQFF.

This clone was found a few times. The V and J genes are TRBV5-1 and TRBJ2-1, with D possibly matching TRBD1 (5 bases). This CDR3 contains 13 residues. CDR1 is SGHRS, CDR2 YFSETQ, per germline. The V end lost 5 bases, the J end lost 6 bases, and 12 bases lay between the germline ends. The CDR3 loop is CASRQFTGNEQFF. The CDR3 nucleotides are TGCGCCAGCAGGCAATTTACAGGCAATGAGCAGTTCTTC.

The J gene is TRBJ2-1, the V gene TRBV7-6, with D tentatively TRBD2 (5 bases). Germline values: CDR1 SGHVS, CDR2 FNYEAQ. V lost 3 bases and J lost 9, with 15 bases in between. This CDR3 contains 14 residues. CDR3 loop: CASSFGGSQVEQFF. The CDR3 region has the DNA TGTGCCAGCAGCTTTGGCGGGTCTCAGGTTGAGCAGTTCTTC. Filled out from reference TRBV7-6 and TRBJ2-1, the complete variable domain reads GAGVSQSPRYKVTKRGQDVALRCDPISGHVSLYWYRQALGQGPEFLTYFNYEAQQDKSGLPNDRFSAERPEGSISTLTIQRTEQRDSAMYRCASSFGGSQVEQFFGPGTRLTVL.

The DNA for the CDR3 is TGTGCCAGCAGGGACAGAAACTCCTACGAGCAGTACTTC. This sequence encodes CASRDRNSYEQYF. The chain recombines TRBV7-2 with TRBJ2-7; D is perhaps TRBD1 (6 bases). The CDR3 spans 13 residues. Trimming shortened V by 6 bases and J by 0 bases, and 9 bases separated the two germline ends. The germline gives CDR1 SGHTA, CDR2 FQGNSA.

This clone was found a few times. This rearrangement joins TRBV5-1 to TRBJ1-1, with a weak D call TRBD1 (6 bases). V was clipped by 2 bases and J by 6 bases, with 11 bases between them. CDR1 and CDR2 from the germline V gene are SGHRS and YFSETQ. CDR3 length equals 13 residues. Here the CDR3 reads CASSLGQPAEAFF. The CDR3 bases are TGCGCCAGCAGCTTAGGACAGCCCGCTGAAGCTTTCTTT.

V usage is TRBV9 and J usage is TRBJ2-7, with TRBD2 matching 15 bases. The CDR3 spans 17 residues. V dropped 2 bases and J dropped 2; count of bases not matched to a gene: 5. Germline CDR1 and CDR2: SGDLS and YYNGEE. CDR3 amino acids: CASSVGLAGGTTYEQYF. The CDR3 DNA sequence: TGTGCCAGCAGCGTCGGACTAGCGGGAGGGACAACCTACGAGCAGTACTTC.

This clone appeared a single time. The CDR3 sequence is CASSWNPEAETQYF. The CDR3, as DNA: TGTGCCAGCAGCTGGAACCCAGAGGCAGAGACCCAGTACTTC. This chain connects TRBV7-2 to TRBJ2-5; D remains ambiguous. Trimming took off 4 bases at V and 4 bases at J, with 13 bases between the two ends. Per the germline V gene, CDR1 is SGHTA and CDR2 is FQGNSA. The CDR3 has 14 residues.

V gene TRBV2 combines with J gene TRBJ1-2; D ambiguous. This CDR3 spans 13 amino acids. Germline-derived CDR1 and CDR2 are SNHLY and FYNNEI. Trimming stripped 11 bases from V and 4 bases from J, with 17 bases between. CDR3 loop: CASGRLDGYGYTF. CDR3 bases: TGTGCCTCGGGGAGGTTGGATGGCTATGGCTACACCTTC.

V is TRBV11-1 and J is TRBJ2-2; unclear D gene. CDR1 is SGHAT, CDR2 FQDESV, per germline (reference sequence). The CDR3 has 11 residues. Trimming stripped 6 bases from V and 10 bases from J, with 9 bases between. CDR3 amino acids: CASRHQTELFF. In DNA form, the CDR3 reads TGTGCCAGCAGACACCAAACGGAGCTGTTTTTT.

This clone was observed a handful of times. CDR3 coding DNA: TGCGCCAGCAGCTGGACAGGGTCGGGCAATCAGCCCCAGCATTTT. It encodes CASSWTGSGNQPQHF. The chain employs TRBV5-1 and TRBJ1-5, with 8 bases aligning to TRBD1. This CDR3 has 15 amino acids. Germline CDR1 SGHRS, CDR2 YFSETQ. V was pared by 3 bases and J by 2 bases, with 4 bases of the junction left unmatched. The whole variable domain, remainder taken from reference TRBV5-1 and TRBJ1-5, is KAGVTQTPRYLIKTRGQQVTLSCSPISGHRSVSWYQQTPGQGLQFLFEYFSETQRNKGNFPGRFSGRQFSNSRSEMNVSTLELGDSALYLCASSWTGSGNQPQHFGDGTRLSIL.

This clone was observed a handful of times. The chain uses TRBV29-1 and TRBJ2-3, with a weak D call TRBD2 (6 bases). Germline V gene sequence: CDR1 SQVTM, CDR2 ANQGSEA. V lost 0 bases and J lost 15, with 25 bases in between. The CDR3 length is 15 residues. CDR3 in DNA: TGCAGCGTTGAAGATAAAGGACGACGAACTAGCACCCAATATTTT. This codes for CSVEDKGRRTSTQYF.

The chain has TRBV28 and TRBJ1-4, with 7 bases aligning to TRBD1. The CDR3 is 14 amino acids. With V trimmed by 5 bases and J by 6 bases, 6 bases remained unmatched. The germline gives CDR1 MDHEN, CDR2 SYDVKM. Written as DNA, the CDR3 is TGTGCCAGCAGTCACCCAGGGGGAGATGAAAAACTGTTTTTT. Amino acids: CASSHPGGDEKLFF. Based on the CDR3 plus reference TRBV28 and TRBJ1-4, the full variable domain is DVKVTQSSRYLVKRTGEKVFLECVQDMDHENMFWYRQDPGLGLRLIYFSYDVKMKEKGDIPEGYSVSREKKERFSLILESASTNQTSMYLCASSHPGGDEKLFFGSGTQLSVL.

The DNA of the CDR3 is TGTGCCAGCTCACCCGACAGGAGACCAAATTCACCCCTCCACTTT. Translated: CASSPDRRPNSPLHF. The chain recombines TRBV18 with TRBJ1-6, with D possibly TRBD1 on 6 matching bases. The germline CDR1 and CDR2 sequences are KGHSH and LQKENI. This CDR3 contains 15 residues. Trimming shortened V by 3 bases and J by 7 bases, and 13 bases separated the two germline ends.